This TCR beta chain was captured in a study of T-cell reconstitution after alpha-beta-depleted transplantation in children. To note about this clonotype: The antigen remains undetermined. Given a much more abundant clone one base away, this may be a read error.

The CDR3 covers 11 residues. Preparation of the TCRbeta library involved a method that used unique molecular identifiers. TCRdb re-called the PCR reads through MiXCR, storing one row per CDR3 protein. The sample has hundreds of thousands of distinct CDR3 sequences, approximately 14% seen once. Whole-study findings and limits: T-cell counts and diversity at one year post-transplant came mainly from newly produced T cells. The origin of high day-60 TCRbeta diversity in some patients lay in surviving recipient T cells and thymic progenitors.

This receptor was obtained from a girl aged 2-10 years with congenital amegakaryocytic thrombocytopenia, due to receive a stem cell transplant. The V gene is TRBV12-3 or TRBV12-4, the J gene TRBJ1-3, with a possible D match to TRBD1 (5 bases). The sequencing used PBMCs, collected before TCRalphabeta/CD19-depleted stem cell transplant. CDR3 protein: CAIQGTYTISF. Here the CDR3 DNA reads TGTGCCATCCAGGGTACTTACACCATATCTTTT.